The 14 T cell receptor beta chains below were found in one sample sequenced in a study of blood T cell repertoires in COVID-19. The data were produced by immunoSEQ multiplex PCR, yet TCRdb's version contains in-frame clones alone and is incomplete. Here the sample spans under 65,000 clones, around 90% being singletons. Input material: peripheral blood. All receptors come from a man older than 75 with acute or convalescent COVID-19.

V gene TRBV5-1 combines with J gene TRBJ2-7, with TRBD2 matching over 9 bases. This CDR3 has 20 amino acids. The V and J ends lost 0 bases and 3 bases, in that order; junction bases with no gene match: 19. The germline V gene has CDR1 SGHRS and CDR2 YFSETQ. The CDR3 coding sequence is TGCGCCAGCAGCTTGGGAGAGTTGGACGCGAATAGCGGGGGAAACTACGAGCAGTACTTC. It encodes CASSLGELDANSGGNYEQYF.

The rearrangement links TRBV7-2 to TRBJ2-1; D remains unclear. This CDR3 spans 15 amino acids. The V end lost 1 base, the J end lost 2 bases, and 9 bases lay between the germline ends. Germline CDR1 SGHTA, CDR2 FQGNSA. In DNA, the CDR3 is TGTGCCAGCAGCTTAGAATCTAGTCCCTACAATGAGCAGTTCTTC. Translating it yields CASSLESSPYNEQFF.

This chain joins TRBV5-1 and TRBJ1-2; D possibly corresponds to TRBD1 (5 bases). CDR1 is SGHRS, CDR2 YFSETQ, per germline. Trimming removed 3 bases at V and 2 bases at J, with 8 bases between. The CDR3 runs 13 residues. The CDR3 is CASSYGGNYGYTF. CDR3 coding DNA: TGCGCCAGCAGCTACGGGGGGAACTATGGCTACACCTTC.

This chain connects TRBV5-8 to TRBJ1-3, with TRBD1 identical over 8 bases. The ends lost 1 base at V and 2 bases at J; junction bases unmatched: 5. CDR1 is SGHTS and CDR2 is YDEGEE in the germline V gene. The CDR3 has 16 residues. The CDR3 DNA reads TGTGCCAGCAGCTTGTCGAACAGGGGGGCTGGAAACACCATATATTTT. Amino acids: CASSLSNRGAGNTIYF.

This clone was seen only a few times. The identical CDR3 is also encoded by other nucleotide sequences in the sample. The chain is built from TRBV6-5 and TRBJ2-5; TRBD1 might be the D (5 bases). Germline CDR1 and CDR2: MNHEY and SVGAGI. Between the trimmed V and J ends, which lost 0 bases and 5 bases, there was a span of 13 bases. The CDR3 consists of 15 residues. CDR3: CASSYSGQAGETQYF. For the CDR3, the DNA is TGTGCCAGCAGTTACTCGGGGCAGGCAGGGGAGACCCAGTACTTC.

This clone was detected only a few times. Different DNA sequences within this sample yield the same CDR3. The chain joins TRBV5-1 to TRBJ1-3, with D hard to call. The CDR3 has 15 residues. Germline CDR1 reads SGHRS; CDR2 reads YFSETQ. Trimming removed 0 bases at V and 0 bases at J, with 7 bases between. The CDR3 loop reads CASSLDTNSGNTIYF. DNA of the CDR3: TGCGCCAGCAGCTTGGACACCAACTCTGGAAACACCATATATTTT.

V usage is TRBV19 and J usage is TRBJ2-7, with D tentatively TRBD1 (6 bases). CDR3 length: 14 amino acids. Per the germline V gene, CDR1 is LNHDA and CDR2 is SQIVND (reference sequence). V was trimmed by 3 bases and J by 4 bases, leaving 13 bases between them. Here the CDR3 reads CASSIYQGIYEQYF. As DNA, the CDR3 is TGTGCCAGTAGTATTTACCAGGGGATTTACGAGCAGTACTTC.

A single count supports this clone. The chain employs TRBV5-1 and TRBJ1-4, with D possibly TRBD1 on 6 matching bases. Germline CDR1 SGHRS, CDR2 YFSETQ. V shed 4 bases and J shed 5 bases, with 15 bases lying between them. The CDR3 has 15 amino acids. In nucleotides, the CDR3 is TGCGCCAGCAGCGGGTCGGGACACCAAAATGAAAAACTGTTTTTT. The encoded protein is CASSGSGHQNEKLFF.

The CDR3 protein is CASSTSGKESEKLFF. In DNA form, the CDR3 reads TGTGCCAGCAGTACTTCAGGGAAGGAGAGTGAAAAACTGTTTTTT. V is TRBV6-6 and J is TRBJ1-4, with D possibly matching TRBD1 (5 bases). V was shortened by 5 bases and J by 7 bases, with 17 bases between the two germline ends. Germline CDR1 is MNHNY and CDR2 is SVGAGI (reference sequence). The CDR3 extends over 15 amino acids.

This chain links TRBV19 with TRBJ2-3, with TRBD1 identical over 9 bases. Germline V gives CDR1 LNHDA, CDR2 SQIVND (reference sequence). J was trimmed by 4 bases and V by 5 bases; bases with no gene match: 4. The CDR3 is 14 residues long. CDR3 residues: CASSSRQGADTQYF. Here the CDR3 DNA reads TGTGCCAGTAGTTCGAGACAGGGGGCAGATACGCAGTATTTT.

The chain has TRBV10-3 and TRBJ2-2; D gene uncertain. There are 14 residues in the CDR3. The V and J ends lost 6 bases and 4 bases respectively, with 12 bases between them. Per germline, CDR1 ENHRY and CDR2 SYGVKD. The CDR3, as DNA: TGTGCCATCAGACCCGGGTCCCTCACCGGGGAGCTGTTTTTT. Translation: CAIRPGSLTGELFF.

The CDR3 here is CASSTGQGRISPLHF. CDR3 nucleotide sequence: TGTGCCAGCAGCACCGGACAGGGGAGAATTTCACCCCTCCACTTT. This sequence joins TRBV28 and TRBJ1-6, with TRBD1 matching over 9 bases. J lost 9 bases, V lost 6 bases, and 9 bases had no gene match. The CDR3 spans 15 residues. Per the germline V gene, CDR1 is MDHEN and CDR2 is SYDVKM.

The CDR3 coding sequence is TGTGCCAGCTCACCACCGGGTGGGCCAGCCGACGGGGGGCAGTACTTC. Translation: CASSPPGGPADGGQYF. The V call is TRBV18, the J call TRBJ2-7; possibly TRBD2 for D (6 bases). The CDR3 sequence is 16 residues long. Germline V CDR1 and CDR2: KGHSH, LQKENI. V shed 0 bases and J shed 9 bases, with 21 bases lying between them.

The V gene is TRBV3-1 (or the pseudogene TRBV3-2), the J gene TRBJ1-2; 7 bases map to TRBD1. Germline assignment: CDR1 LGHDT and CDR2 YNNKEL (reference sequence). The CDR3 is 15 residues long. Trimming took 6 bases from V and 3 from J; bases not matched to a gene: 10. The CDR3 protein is CASSREYRGDYGYTF. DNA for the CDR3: TGTGCCAGCAGTCGTGAATACAGGGGTGACTATGGCTACACCTTC.